These T cell receptor beta chains were read from a single sample in a study of T cells in Graves' hyperthyroidism and ophthalmopathy. TCRdb recomputed calls from the multiplex PCR reads with MiXCR, one row per CDR3 protein. Of approximately 430,000 distinct CDR3 sequences listed, approximately 14% are singletons. Input material: blood. The receptors come from a woman aged 18-29 years with Graves' hyperthyroidism. Both conserved end residues are part of each CDR3. The D gene is left open where the match is weak. Clone size is not always given. Where it is, it says once, few, many or a class for expanded clones.

d_call j_call clone_size v_call cdr3_aa
- TRBJ1-2 many TRBV7-2 CASSPRPERNYGYTF
- TRBJ2-7 many TRBV2 CASSEYGGNYEQYF
- TRBJ1-6 - TRBV25-1 CASSEWQGSGSPLHF
- TRBJ2-5 - TRBV2 CASNVETQYF
TRBD2 TRBJ2-5 few TRBV6-5 CASSYSGTSHVRTQYF
- TRBJ1-5 many TRBV7-8 CASSLGAANSNQPQHF
- TRBJ1-4 many TRBV9 CASSPHYRDSMANEKLFF
TRBD1 TRBJ2-3 many TRBV3-1 CASSLTGAPLDTQYF
- TRBJ2-1 many TRBV11-2 CASSTLRGPVDHNEQFF
- TRBJ1-1 - TRBV20-1 CSASNGASPSGTEAFF
- TRBJ2-5 - TRBV19 CASSQTFKETQYF
- TRBJ1-5 - TRBV7-9 CASTLDDQPQHF
TRBD1 TRBJ1-1 once TRBV12-3/TRBV12-4 CASSRRQGLGTEAFF
TRBD1 TRBJ2-7 many TRBV6-5 CASSYSITGGIHEQYF
TRBD1 TRBJ2-7 - TRBV10-3 CAISLDRGPSYEQYF
TRBD1 TRBJ1-5 - TRBV7-2 CASRGGTGYNQPQHF
- TRBJ2-6 few TRBV7-9 CASSLDITGANVLTF
TRBD2 TRBJ2-4 - TRBV5-1 CASSSSGNNKNIQYF
- TRBJ2-6 few TRBV19 CASRRQDSGANVLTF
- TRBJ1-2 few TRBV20-1 CSARGTADANYGYTF
- TRBJ1-1 many TRBV7-9 CASSLRHANTEAFF
TRBD1 TRBJ2-3 - TRBV4-1 CASSHPRTGWTDTQYF
TRBD2 TRBJ2-4 many TRBV7-2 CASSSVAGGTSIQYF
- TRBJ1-1 few TRBV4-3 CASSQEGRTEAFF
TRBD1 TRBJ2-7 many TRBV20-1 CSALLPRQGYRYEQYF
- TRBJ1-5 few TRBV19 CASSIVRVSNQPQHF
- TRBJ2-3 many TRBV3-1 CASSATRGGRTDTQYF
- TRBJ1-1 many TRBV20-1 CSAIRGRTEAFF
- TRBJ2-2 - TRBV7-9 CASSLPSPLRNTGELFF
- TRBJ1-6 - TRBV7-2 CASSGEHLLSYNSPLHF
- TRBJ2-5 many TRBV12-3/TRBV12-4 CASSSILTGEGETQYF
- TRBJ1-1 - TRBV28 CASSSVGQGMGTEAFF
TRBD1 TRBJ2-7 few TRBV7-6 CASSPWVDRGSPEQYF
- TRBJ1-2 - TRBV10-3 CAIRHDGYGYTF
- TRBJ1-1 few TRBV7-9 CASSFGPSKEEAFF
TRBD1 TRBJ2-7 many TRBV6-2/TRBV6-3 CASSPGTGKHEQYF
- TRBJ2-5 many TRBV20-1 CSARDLGAGRETQYF
TRBD2 TRBJ2-3 once TRBV10-3 CAISDRPGLAGGLTDTQYF
- TRBJ2-7 many TRBV7-2 CASSGKGEKQYF
- TRBJ1-5 many TRBV2 CASSESPGPHQPQHF
- TRBJ2-7 - TRBV6-1 CARMVGGEQYF
TRBD1 TRBJ1-1 many TRBV20-1 CSARTGRSEAFF
TRBD2 TRBJ2-1 many TRBV28 CAAGTSGRGGNEQFF
- TRBJ1-4 many TRBV4-2 CASSQEIDSPTNEKLFF
- TRBJ1-3 many TRBV27 CASSRTAGNTIYF
- TRBJ1-5 - TRBV28 CASSFDIRPQHF
- TRBJ1-2 few TRBV28 CASSLWRYYGYTF
- TRBJ1-2 many TRBV6-1 CASSRRGTHYGYTF
- TRBJ1-2 many TRBV6-1 CASSGDGANYGYTF
TRBD2 TRBJ2-1 - TRBV19 CASSIRSGGGGWVQFF
TRBD2 TRBJ2-1 many TRBV29-1 CSVNPFLAGGRLEQFF
- TRBJ2-1 many TRBV28 CASSSPGGQNPSEQFF
TRBD1 TRBJ1-2 - TRBV4-1 CASSQPRDRLGYGYTF
TRBD1 TRBJ1-3 few TRBV2 CASRYRGPGNTIYF
- TRBJ1-5 few TRBV7-8 CASSQVPTTAYSNQPQHF
- TRBJ2-7 - TRBV10-3 CAISARDSYEQYF
- TRBJ1-6 many TRBV6-1 CASSPNNPGPGNSPLHF